This T cell receptor (beta chain) was identified during a study of T cell responses to AZD1222 COVID-19 vaccine. Whole-study context: Both about-4-week and about-12-week second-dose recipients were combined.

Here immunoSEQ multiplex PCR was the method, and the copy in TCRdb shows in-frame clones only, minus some. The sample has about 95,000 clones; approximately 88% are singletons. Findings and limits, study-wide: Spike-wide coverage was observed for vaccine-associated CD4 TCRs, with dominant responses at 160-218 and 743-854. Spike-specific TCRs gained breadth and depth after people received two AZD1222 doses.

Note on this clone: Antigen unknown.

Germline assignment: CDR1 SGHNT and CDR2 YYREEE (reference sequence). The CDR3 consists of 13 residues. V was clipped by 5 bases and J by 1 base, with 9 bases between them. V usage is TRBV5-4 and J usage is TRBJ1-1; the D is unclear. The TCR was taken from an adult in good health. Sequenced here: peripheral blood, sampled on day 0 of AZD1222 vaccination. The CDR3 spells CASSFDENTEAFF. Written as DNA, the CDR3 is TGTGCCAGCAGTTTTGACGAGAACACTGAAGCTTTCTTT.